One sample yielded the 25 T cell receptor beta chains listed below, sequenced in a study of T cells in women clearing cervical HPV infection. Repertoires were generated with immunoSEQ multiplex PCR, while TCRdb's copy carries only in-frame clones and drops some. This table holds approximately 40,000 clones. Sequencing was carried out using blood buffy coat. These receptors were taken from a woman between 18 and 75 years old with a cervical HPV16 infection that either progressed to CIN3+ or cleared (not recorded which).

Concerning this clone itself: The CDR3 end is not reached by the read, which stops 3 residues before it; the germline J gene fills it in. The chain combines TRBV9 with TRBJ1-1, with D uncertain. The CDR3 covers 14 residues. V was pared by 0 bases and J by 5 bases, with 11 bases between. In germline, CDR1 is SGDLS, CDR2 YYNGEE. The CDR3 loop reads CASSVDTGRTEAFF. The part of the CDR3 DNA that was read is TGTGCCAGCAGCGTAGATACGGGTAGAACTGAA.

A word on this clone: Coverage ceases 3 residues before the CDR3 finishes, and the germline J gene fills in the end. This chain links TRBV5-1 with TRBJ2-2; TRBD2 matches at 9 bases. Germline CDR1 and CDR2: SGHRS and YFSETQ. V dropped 4 bases and J dropped 1; count of bases not matched to a gene: 5. The CDR3 has 16 amino acids. The CDR3 reads CASSSRAGGNTGELFF. The part of the CDR3 DNA that was read is TGCGCCAGCAGCAGCCGAGCGGGAGGGAACACCGGGGAG.

A note on this clone: Read coverage stops 3 residues before the CDR3 terminus; the germline J gene supplies the remainder. The chain is built from TRBV7-9 and TRBJ1-4, with D perhaps TRBD1 (5 bases). The germline V gene has CDR1 SEHNR and CDR2 FQNEAQ (reference sequence). There are 14 residues in the CDR3. V lost 1 base and J 7 bases, leaving 10 bases between the germline ends. CDR3 bases read: TGTGCCAGCAGCTTAGACAGGAGACCTGAAAAA. Its translation: CASSLDRRPEK. The CDR3 reads in full as CASSLDRRPEKLFF.

Regarding this clone: The read comes to an end 3 residues before the CDR3 does, leaving the germline J gene to fill in the end. This sequence joins TRBV7-9 and TRBJ2-3; D possibly corresponds to TRBD2 (6 bases). Trimming took off 5 bases at V and 5 bases at J, with 17 bases between the two ends. Germline values: CDR1 SEHNR, CDR2 FQNEAQ (reference sequence). This CDR3 is 15 amino acids long. CDR3 bases read: TGTGCCAGCAGCCCCGGGACTTCGTGGGGAGATACG. It translates to CASSPGTSWGDT. The entire CDR3 is CASSPGTSWGDTQYF. The full variable domain, in which reference TRBV7-9 and TRBJ2-3 provide the parts outside the CDR3, is DTGVSQNPRHKITKRGQNVTFRCDPISEHNRLYWYRQTLGQGPEFLTYFQNEAQLEKSRLLSDRFSAERPKGSFSTLEIQRTEQGDSAMYLCASSPGTSWGDTQYFGPGTRLTVL.

Of note for this clone: The CDR3 is cut off 3 residues early in the read; its end comes from the germline J gene. The chain employs TRBV7-6 and TRBJ2-7, with D possibly being TRBD1 (5 bases). This CDR3 is built from 13 residues. Trimming took off 1 base at V and 4 bases at J, with 8 bases between the two ends. Germline assignment: CDR1 SGHVS and CDR2 FNYEAQ. The CDR3 sequence: CASSLGGEYEQYF. Partial CDR3 DNA: TGTGCCAGCAGCTTAGGGGGCGAGTACGAG.

Details on this clone: The CDR3 extends 3 residues past the end of the read, so its final part is completed from the germline J gene. J is TRBJ1-1 and V is TRBV19; D not certain. The CDR3 totals 17 residues. Germline V CDR1 and CDR2: LNHDA, SQIVND (reference sequence). V was pared by 8 bases and J by 4 bases, with 26 bases between. The CDR3 sequence: CASREASGRFMVTEAFF. The covered CDR3 bases are TGTGCCAGTCGAGAGGCCAGTGGGCGTTTCATGGTCACTGAA.

About this clone itself: The CDR3 end falls 3 residues outside the read, so it is completed with the germline J gene. The genes are TRBV5-1 and TRBJ2-5; TRBD1 agrees at 10 bases. The V segment lost 2 bases and the J segment 3 bases; nucleotides outside the gene matches: 1. CDR1 SGHRS and CDR2 YFSETQ come from the germline V gene. This CDR3 contains 14 residues. The DNA read from the CDR3 is TGCGCCAGCAGCTTAGGACAGGGGGAAGAGACC. Its translation is CASSLGQGEET. In full, the CDR3 is CASSLGQGEETQYF. Variable domain in full (rest from reference TRBV5-1 and TRBJ2-5): KAGVTQTPRYLIKTRGQQVTLSCSPISGHRSVSWYQQTPGQGLQFLFEYFSETQRNKGNFPGRFSGRQFSNSRSEMNVSTLELGDSALYLCASSLGQGEETQYFGPGTRLLVL.

As for this clone: The read ends 3 residues before the CDR3 terminus; that terminus is restored from the germline J gene. This chain joins TRBV11-3 and TRBJ1-3; a weak D match, TRBD1 (6 bases). Germline V gene lookup returns CDR1 SGHNT and CDR2 YENEEA. This CDR3 comprises 15 residues. Trimming cost V 5 bases and J 4 bases, with 15 bases left between them. CDR3 residues: CASSTSPGAGNTIYF. CDR3 DNA (partial): TGTGCCAGCAGCACTAGTCCAGGGGCAGGAAACACC.

As concerns this clone: The read terminates 3 residues ahead of where the CDR3 ends, so the germline J gene completes it. This rearrangement joins TRBV13 to TRBJ2-5, with TRBD1 identical over 7 bases. CDR1 PRHDT and CDR2 FYEKMQ come from the germline V gene (reference sequence). The CDR3 has 14 amino acids. V gave up 5 bases and J gave up 0 bases; unmatched junction bases: 3. This CDR3 is CASSPGTDQETQYF. The sequenced CDR3 bases are TGTGCCAGCAGCCCCGGGACAGACCAAGAGACC.

For this clone: With the read ending 3 residues before the CDR3 end, the germline J gene is used to fill in that end. V is TRBV19 and J is TRBJ1-6, with 7 bases fitting TRBD1. The CDR3 runs 12 residues. The V gene end was trimmed by 7 bases and the J gene end by 7 bases; junction bases not matched to a gene: 1. CDR1 LNHDA and CDR2 SQIVND come from the germline V gene (reference sequence). The CDR3: CASTGGNSPLHF. The part of the CDR3 DNA that was read is TGTGCCAGTACAGGGGGGAATTCACCC.

Concerning this clone itself: The CDR3 is cut off 3 residues early in the read; its end comes from the germline J gene. The chain has TRBV19 and TRBJ1-5, with D possibly being TRBD1 (6 bases). This CDR3 spans 14 amino acids. The V gene's germline CDR1 is LNHDA and CDR2 SQIVND (reference sequence). V gave up 7 bases and J gave up 4 bases, with 14 bases separating them. CDR3 loop: CASTPRGGNQPQHF. The covered CDR3 bases are TGTGCCAGTACCCCGAGGGGGGGTAATCAGCCC.

As to this clone: With the read ending 3 residues before the CDR3 end, the germline J gene is used to fill in that end. The gene calls are TRBV20-1 and TRBJ2-5; 9 nucleotides match TRBD1. This CDR3 spans 18 amino acids. V trimming: 3 bases; J trimming: 5 bases; junction bases outside the gene matches: 19. Germline values: CDR1 DFQATT, CDR2 SNEGSKA (reference sequence). The CDR3 bases that were read are TGCAGTGCTAGGGCCACGGCGTACTACAGGGGGCTGCAGGAGACC. It codes for CSARATAYYRGLQET. The complete CDR3 reads CSARATAYYRGLQETQYF.

In the case of this clone: Coverage ceases 3 residues before the CDR3 finishes, and the germline J gene fills in the end. The chain recombines TRBV7-9 with TRBJ2-7; D unclear. The germline V gene encodes CDR1 SEHNR and CDR2 FQNEAQ (reference sequence). V shed 4 bases and J shed 0 bases, with 7 bases lying between them. CDR3 length: 13 residues. The CDR3 DNA, read in part, is TGTGCCAGCAGCTCAGTCACCTCCTACGAG. This translates into CASSSVTSYE. The full CDR3 protein reads CASSSVTSYEQYF.

Points on this clone: The CDR3 extends 3 residues past the end of the read, so its final part is completed from the germline J gene. The chain recombines TRBV9 with TRBJ1-2, with 7 bases lining up with TRBD1. The germline CDR1 and CDR2 sequences are SGDLS and YYNGEE. J gave up 1 base and V 4 bases, and 4 bases lay outside the gene matches. The CDR3 extends over 14 amino acids. CDR3 region: CASSPGQDNYGYTF. Partial CDR3 DNA: TGTGCCAGCAGCCCCGGACAGGATAACTATGGC.

To note about this clone: The CDR3 end is not reached by the read, which stops 3 residues before it; the germline J gene fills it in. J is TRBJ1-1 and V is TRBV5-4; perhaps TRBD1 as D (5 bases). Trimming pared 6 bases from V and 4 bases from J, leaving 16 bases between. The germline V gene encodes CDR1 SGHNT and CDR2 YYREEE (reference sequence). The CDR3 runs to 14 residues. CDR3 DNA, as far as it was read: TGTGCCAGCACCCAGCAGGGATTTTCCACTGAA. Protein product: CASTQQGFSTE. The entire CDR3 protein reads CASTQQGFSTEAFF.

In regard to this clone: The read finishes 3 residues shy of the CDR3 end, and the germline J gene is used to complete it. This chain connects TRBV7-2 to TRBJ1-5; TRBD1 matches 11 bases. Germline CDR1 SGHTA, CDR2 FQGNSA. CDR3 length equals 14 residues. The junction had 4 bases not matched to a gene; V was cut back by 5 bases and J by 7 bases. CDR3 amino acids: CASSDRTGGQPQHF. Partial CDR3 DNA: TGTGCCAGCAGCGATCGGACAGGGGGCCAGCCC.

Details on this clone: The read falls 3 residues short of the CDR3 end, and the missing part is taken from the germline J gene. The chain couples TRBV10-1 to TRBJ1-1; TRBD1 matches 8 bases. Germline V gene lookup returns CDR1 WNHNN and CDR2 SYGVQD (reference sequence). J gave up 7 bases and V 3 bases, and 10 bases lay outside the gene matches. This CDR3 region has 15 residues. This CDR3 reads CASSDHGQGRIEAFF. Incomplete CDR3 DNA: TGCGCCAGCAGTGACCACGGACAGGGCCGCATTGAA.

A remark on this clone: The sequenced fragment ends 3 residues before the CDR3 boundary, so the rest is inferred from the germline J gene. The chain is built from TRBV5-1 and TRBJ1-1; 7 bases match TRBD1. V lost 1 base, J lost 4 bases, and 10 bases stayed unmatched. CDR3 length: 16 residues. In germline, CDR1 is SGHRS, CDR2 YFSETQ. CDR3 residues: CASSLNPTGVGTEAFF. The CDR3 bases that were read are TGCGCCAGCAGCTTGAATCCAACAGGGGTTGGCACTGAA. Supplemented by reference TRBV5-1 and TRBJ1-1, the full variable domain reads KAGVTQTPRYLIKTRGQQVTLSCSPISGHRSVSWYQQTPGQGLQFLFEYFSETQRNKGNFPGRFSGRQFSNSRSEMNVSTLELGDSALYLCASSLNPTGVGTEAFFGQGTRLTVV.

Comments on this clone: The sequenced fragment ends 3 residues before the CDR3 boundary, so the rest is inferred from the germline J gene. J is TRBJ2-2 and V is TRBV19, with no clear D. V was trimmed by 2 bases and J by 4 bases, leaving 11 bases between them. This CDR3 is 15 amino acids long. Germline assignment: CDR1 LNHDA and CDR2 SQIVND (reference sequence). Incomplete CDR3 DNA: TGTGCCAGTAGTATAATACTTTCGGGCACCGGGGAG. It translates to CASSIILSGTGE. The full CDR3 reads CASSIILSGTGELFF. The full variable domain, rest sourced from reference TRBV19 and TRBJ2-2, is DGGITQSPKYLFRKEGQNVTLSCEQNLNHDAMYWYRQDPGQGLRLIYYSQIVNDFQKGDIAEGYSVSREKKESFPLTVTSAQKNPTAFYLCASSIILSGTGELFFGEGSRLTVL.

Details on this clone: The read ends 3 residues before the CDR3 terminus; that terminus is restored from the germline J gene. The chain combines TRBV19 with TRBJ1-5, with 10 bases aligning to TRBD1. Unmatched junction bases numbered 3, after V lost 8 bases and J lost 2 bases. The germline V gene encodes CDR1 LNHDA and CDR2 SQIVND (reference sequence). CDR3 length: 14 residues. CDR3 region: CASSGQGGNQPQHF. CDR3 bases read: TGTGCCAGTTCAGGACAGGGGGGCAATCAGCCC. The full variable domain, its missing parts supplied by reference TRBV19 and TRBJ1-5, is DGGITQSPKYLFRKEGQNVTLSCEQNLNHDAMYWYRQDPGQGLRLIYYSQIVNDFQKGDIAEGYSVSREKKESFPLTVTSAQKNPTAFYLCASSGQGGNQPQHFGDGTRLSIL.

A word on this clone: The CDR3 extends 3 residues past the end of the read, so its final part is completed from the germline J gene. The chain carries TRBV18 and TRBJ1-2; possible D gene TRBD1, 5 bases. The germline CDR1 and CDR2 sequences are KGHSH and LQKENI. This CDR3 is 13 amino acids long. CDR3 DNA (partial): TGTGCCAGCTCACCCGACAGCTTTGCCGGC. It is translated as CASSPDSFAG. In full, the CDR3 reads CASSPDSFAGYTF.

To note about this clone: Read sequence stops 3 residues before the CDR3 end, and the germline J gene provides the missing end. The V gene is TRBV12-3 or TRBV12-4, the J gene TRBJ2-3; the match to TRBD2 covers 9 bases. The CDR3 sequence is 16 residues long. Trimming took 5 bases from V and 0 from J; bases not matched to a gene: 6. The CDR3 DNA, read in part, is TGTGCCAGCAGTCCTAGCGGGGCGGATAGCACAGATACG. Translated: CASSPSGADSTDT. The complete CDR3 sequence is CASSPSGADSTDTQYF.

In the case of this clone: The read falls 3 residues short of the CDR3 end, and the missing part is taken from the germline J gene. The genes are TRBV3-1 (or the pseudogene TRBV3-2) and TRBJ2-3, with TRBD1 identical over 7 bases. Unmatched junction bases numbered 13, after V lost 3 bases and J lost 4 bases. This CDR3 is built from 17 residues. Germline V lookup: CDR1 LGHDT, CDR2 YNNKEL (reference sequence). CDR3 DNA (partial): TGTGCCAGCAGCCAGGGGACGACAGGGCGAGGGTCAGATACG. It translates to CASSQGTTGRGSDT. In full, the CDR3 reads CASSQGTTGRGSDTQYF.

On this clone: The read comes to an end 3 residues before the CDR3 does, leaving the germline J gene to fill in the end. V usage is TRBV5-1 and J usage is TRBJ1-1; 7 positions agree with TRBD1. CDR1 and CDR2 (germline): SGHRS, YFSETQ. The CDR3 is 14 residues long. Losses at the gene ends were 6 bases for V and 4 bases for J; bases not matched to a gene: 9. CDR3 sequence: CASNNRGSPTEAFF. The part of the CDR3 DNA that was read is TGCGCCAGCAACAACAGGGGATCCCCCACTGAA.

With respect to this clone: The read is 3 residues too short to cover the CDR3 end, so that end is filled in from the germline J gene. The V gene is TRBV7-8, the J gene TRBJ2-3; the D gene is possibly TRBD1 (6 bases). The CDR3 covers 16 residues. CDR1 is SGHVS, CDR2 FQNEAQ, per germline. V dropped 1 base and J dropped 6 bases, with 17 bases sitting between them. CDR3 bases read: TGTGCCAGCAGCTTAGAGGGGGAGAGCGGTGTGGATACG. It encodes CASSLEGESGVDT. The full CDR3 protein reads CASSLEGESGVDTQYF.